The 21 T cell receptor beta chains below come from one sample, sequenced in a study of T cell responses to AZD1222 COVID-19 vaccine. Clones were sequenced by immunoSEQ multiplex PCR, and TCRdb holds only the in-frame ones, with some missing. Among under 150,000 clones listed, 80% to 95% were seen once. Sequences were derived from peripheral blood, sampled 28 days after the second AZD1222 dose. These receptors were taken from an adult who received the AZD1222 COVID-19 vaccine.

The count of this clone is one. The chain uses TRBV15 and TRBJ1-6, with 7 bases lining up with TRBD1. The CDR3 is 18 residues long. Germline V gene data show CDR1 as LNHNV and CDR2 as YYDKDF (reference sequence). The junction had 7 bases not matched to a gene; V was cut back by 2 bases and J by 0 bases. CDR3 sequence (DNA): TGTGCCACCAGCAGACGGGGACAGCTTAGCTCCTATAATTCACCCCTCCACTTT. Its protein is CATSRRGQLSSYNSPLHF.

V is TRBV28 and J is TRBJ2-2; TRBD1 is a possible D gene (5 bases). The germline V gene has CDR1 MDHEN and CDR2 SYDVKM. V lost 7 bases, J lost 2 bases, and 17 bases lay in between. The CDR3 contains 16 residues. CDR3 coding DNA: TGTGCCAGCATACCTGGACAAGTCCTCAACACCGGGGAGCTGTTTTTT. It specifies CASIPGQVLNTGELFF.

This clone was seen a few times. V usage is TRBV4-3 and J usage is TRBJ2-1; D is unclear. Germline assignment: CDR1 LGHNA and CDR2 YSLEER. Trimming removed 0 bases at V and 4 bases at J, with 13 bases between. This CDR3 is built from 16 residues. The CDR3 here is CASSQDHGRFYNEQFF. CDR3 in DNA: TGCGCCAGCAGCCAAGATCACGGCAGGTTTTACAATGAGCAGTTCTTC.

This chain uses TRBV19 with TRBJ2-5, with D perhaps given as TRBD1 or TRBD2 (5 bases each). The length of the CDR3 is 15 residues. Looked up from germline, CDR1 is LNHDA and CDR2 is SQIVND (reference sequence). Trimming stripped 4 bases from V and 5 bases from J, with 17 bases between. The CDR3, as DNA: TGTGCCAGTAGTAGAGGGACGGCCACAGCGGAGACCCAGTACTTC. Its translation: CASSRGTATAETQYF.

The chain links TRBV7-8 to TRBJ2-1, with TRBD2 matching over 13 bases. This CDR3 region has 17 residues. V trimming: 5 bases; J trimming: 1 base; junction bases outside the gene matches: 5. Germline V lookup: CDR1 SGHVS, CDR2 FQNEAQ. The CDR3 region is CASSPWTSGSSYNEQFF. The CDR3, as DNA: TGTGCCAGCAGCCCCTGGACTAGCGGGAGTTCCTACAATGAGCAGTTCTTC.

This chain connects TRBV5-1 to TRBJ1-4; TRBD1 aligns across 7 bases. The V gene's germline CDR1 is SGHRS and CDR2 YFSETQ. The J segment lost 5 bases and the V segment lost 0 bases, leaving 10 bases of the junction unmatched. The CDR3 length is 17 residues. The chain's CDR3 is CASSLGTGSGGNEKLFF. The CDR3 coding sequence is TGCGCCAGCAGCTTGGGGACAGGAAGTGGAGGGAATGAAAAACTGTTTTTT.

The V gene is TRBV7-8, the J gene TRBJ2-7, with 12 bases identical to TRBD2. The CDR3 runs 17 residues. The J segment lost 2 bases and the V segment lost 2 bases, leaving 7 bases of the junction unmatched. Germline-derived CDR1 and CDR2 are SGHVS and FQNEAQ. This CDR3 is CASSLPTSGGVAYEQYF. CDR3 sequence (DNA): TGTGCCAGCAGCTTACCGACTAGCGGGGGTGTTGCCTACGAGCAGTACTTC.

This CDR3 reads CASSFPGLNTEAFF. The CDR3 DNA sequence: TGTGCCAGCAGCTTCCCAGGCCTGAACACTGAAGCTTTCTTT. This rearrangement joins TRBV11-2 to TRBJ1-1; unclear D gene. Germline values: CDR1 SGHAT, CDR2 FQNNGV. Trimming removed 3 bases from V and 0 bases from J, with 8 bases in between. The CDR3 sequence is 14 residues long.

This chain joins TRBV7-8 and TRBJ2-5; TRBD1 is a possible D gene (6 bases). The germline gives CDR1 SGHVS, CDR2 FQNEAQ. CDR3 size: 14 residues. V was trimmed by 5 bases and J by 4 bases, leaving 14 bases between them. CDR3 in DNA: TGTGCCAGCAGCCAGATGATGGGGGCAGAGACCCAGTACTTC. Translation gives CASSQMMGAETQYF.

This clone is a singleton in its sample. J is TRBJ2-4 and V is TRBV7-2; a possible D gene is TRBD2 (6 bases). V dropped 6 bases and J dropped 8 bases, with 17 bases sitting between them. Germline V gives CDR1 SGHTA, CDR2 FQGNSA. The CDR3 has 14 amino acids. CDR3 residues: CASRDSGGPDIQYF. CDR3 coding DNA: TGTGCCAGCAGGGATAGCGGAGGACCCGACATTCAGTACTTC.

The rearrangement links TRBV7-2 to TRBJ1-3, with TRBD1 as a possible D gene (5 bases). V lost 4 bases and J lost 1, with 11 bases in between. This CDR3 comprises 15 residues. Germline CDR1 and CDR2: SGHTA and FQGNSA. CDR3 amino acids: CASSSSGGSGNTIYF. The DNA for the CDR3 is TGTGCCAGCAGCTCCTCGGGGGGGTCTGGAAACACCATATATTTT.

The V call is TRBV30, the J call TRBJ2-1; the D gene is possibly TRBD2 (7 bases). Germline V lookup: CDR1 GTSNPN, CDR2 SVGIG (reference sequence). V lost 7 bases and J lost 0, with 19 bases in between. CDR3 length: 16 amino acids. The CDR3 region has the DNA TGTGCCTTGGGGGGGCTACTAGGAAGCTCCTACAATGAGCAGTTCTTC. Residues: CALGGLLGSSYNEQFF.

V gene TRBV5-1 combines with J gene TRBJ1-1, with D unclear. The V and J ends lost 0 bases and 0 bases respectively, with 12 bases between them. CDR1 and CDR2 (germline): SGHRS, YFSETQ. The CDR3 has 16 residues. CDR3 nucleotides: TGCGCCAGCAGCTTGGCCGGAACTGACATGAACACTGAAGCTTTCTTT. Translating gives CASSLAGTDMNTEAFF.

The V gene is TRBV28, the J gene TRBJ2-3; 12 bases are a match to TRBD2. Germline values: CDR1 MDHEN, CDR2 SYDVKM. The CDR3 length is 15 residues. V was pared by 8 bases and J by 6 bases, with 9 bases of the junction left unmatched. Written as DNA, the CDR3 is TGTGCCAGCGGAACCGTGACTAGCGGGAGTGATACGCAGTATTTT. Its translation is CASGTVTSGSDTQYF. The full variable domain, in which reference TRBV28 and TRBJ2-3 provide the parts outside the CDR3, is DVKVTQSSRYLVKRTGEKVFLECVQDMDHENMFWYRQDPGLGLRLIYFSYDVKMKEKGDIPEGYSVSREKKERFSLILESASTNQTSMYLCASGTVTSGSDTQYFGPGTRLTVL.

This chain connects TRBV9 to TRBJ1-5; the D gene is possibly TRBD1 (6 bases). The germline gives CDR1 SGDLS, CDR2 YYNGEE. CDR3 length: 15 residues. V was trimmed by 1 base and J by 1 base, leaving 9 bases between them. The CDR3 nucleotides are TGTGCCAGCAGCGTATCGGGGGCGAGCAATCAGCCCCAGCATTTT. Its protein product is CASSVSGASNQPQHF.

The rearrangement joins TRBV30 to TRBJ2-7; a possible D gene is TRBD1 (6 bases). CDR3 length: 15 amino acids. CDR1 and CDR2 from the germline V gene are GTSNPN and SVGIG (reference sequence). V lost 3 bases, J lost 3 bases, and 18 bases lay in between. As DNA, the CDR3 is TGTGCCTGGAGCGATGAGCTCAGGGGTGTCTACGAGCAGTACTTC. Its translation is CAWSDELRGVYEQYF.

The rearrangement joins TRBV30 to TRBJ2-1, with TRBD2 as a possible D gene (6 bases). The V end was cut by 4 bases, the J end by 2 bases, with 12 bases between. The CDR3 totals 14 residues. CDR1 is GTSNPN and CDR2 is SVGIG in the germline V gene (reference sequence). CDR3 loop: CAWKRGITYNEQFF. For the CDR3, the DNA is TGTGCCTGGAAACGGGGGATAACCTACAATGAGCAGTTCTTC. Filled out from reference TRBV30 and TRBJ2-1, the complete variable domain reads SQTIHQWPATLVQPVGSPLSLECTVEGTSNPNLYWYRQAAGRGLQLLFYSVGIGQISSEVPQNLSASRPQDRQFILSSKKLLLSDSGFYLCAWKRGITYNEQFFGPGTRLTVL.

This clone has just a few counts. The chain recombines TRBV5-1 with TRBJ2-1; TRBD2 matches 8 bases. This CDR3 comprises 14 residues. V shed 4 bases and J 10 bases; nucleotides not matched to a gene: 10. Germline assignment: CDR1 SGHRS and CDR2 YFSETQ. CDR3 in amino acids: CASSQGLDIGEQFF. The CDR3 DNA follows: TGCGCCAGCAGCCAGGGACTAGATATTGGGGAGCAGTTCTTC.

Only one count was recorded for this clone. DNA for the CDR3: TGTGCCAGCAGTGACAGTCCTGCAACTAATGAAAAACTGTTTTTT. Protein sequence: CASSDSPATNEKLFF. V is TRBV6-1 and J is TRBJ1-4; D call uncertain. V lost 3 bases and J 0 bases, leaving 8 bases between the germline ends. The V gene's germline CDR1 is MNHNS and CDR2 SASEGT. The CDR3 contains 15 residues.

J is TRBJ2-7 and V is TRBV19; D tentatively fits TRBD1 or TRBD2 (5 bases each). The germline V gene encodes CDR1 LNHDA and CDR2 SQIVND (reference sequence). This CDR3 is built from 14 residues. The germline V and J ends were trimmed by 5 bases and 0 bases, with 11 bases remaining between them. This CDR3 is CASSPGRASYEQYF. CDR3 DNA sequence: TGTGCCAGTAGTCCGGGACGGGCCTCCTACGAGCAGTACTTC. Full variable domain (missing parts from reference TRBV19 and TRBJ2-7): DGGITQSPKYLFRKEGQNVTLSCEQNLNHDAMYWYRQDPGQGLRLIYYSQIVNDFQKGDIAEGYSVSREKKESFPLTVTSAQKNPTAFYLCASSPGRASYEQYFGPGTRLTVT.

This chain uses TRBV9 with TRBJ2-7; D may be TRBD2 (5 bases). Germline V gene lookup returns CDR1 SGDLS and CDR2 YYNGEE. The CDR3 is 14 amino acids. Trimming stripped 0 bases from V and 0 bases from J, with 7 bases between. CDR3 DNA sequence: TGTGCCAGCAGCGTAGCAACTAGCTCCTACGAGCAGTACTTC. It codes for CASSVATSSYEQYF.